A selection of T cell receptor beta chains follows, all from one sample in a study of metastatic and nonmetastatic thyroid tumors. TCRdb called clones again from the PCR reads with MiXCR. Altogether 20,000 to 30,000 clones are present, 15% to 20% being singletons, with the ten largest covering about 5%. The sample taken for sequencing was blood. Receptors originate from a male donor with papillary thyroid cancer or a benign thyroid nodule (not recorded which). Some clones in this sample may be carry-over from other donors' samples. CDR3s include the opening cysteine and the closing phenylalanine or tryptophan.

j_call cdr3_length v_call cdr3_aa
TRBJ1-1 14 TRBV4-1 CASSQDWRRAEAFF
TRBJ1-5 17 TRBV7-8 CASNSEGGLYSNQPQHF
TRBJ2-2 13 TRBV20-1 CSAPSGRSGELFF
TRBJ2-7 14 TRBV6-5 CASSYVGEGGEQYF
TRBJ2-7 15 TRBV12-3/TRBV12-4 CASRAGQGTSYEQYF
TRBJ2-7 14 TRBV6-5 CASSYGTTDYEQYF
TRBJ1-2 15 TRBV24-1 CATSDSTGQLYGYTF
TRBJ1-1 15 TRBV5-4 CASSWGTGWNTEAFF
TRBJ2-3 17 TRBV10-1 CASSCLSGRRGTDTQYF
TRBJ2-3 13 TRBV6-1 CASSLGAPDTQYF
TRBJ2-5 14 TRBV7-2 CASSWTASEGVQYF
TRBJ1-2 14 TRBV27 CASSLSRRSYGYTF
TRBJ2-5 14 TRBV7-2 CASSSIAGVGTQYF
TRBJ2-4 16 TRBV7-9 CASSSGQGAAKNIQYF
TRBJ2-1 18 TRBV2 CASSVRFPDSLTYNEQFF
TRBJ2-1 15 TRBV4-1 CASSREISSYNEQFF
TRBJ1-2 14 TRBV7-6 CASSLGDRAGGYTF
TRBJ2-4 13 TRBV20-1 CSASGEAKNIQYF
TRBJ1-4 14 TRBV20-1 CSARGTGRREKLFF
TRBJ2-3 16 TRBV9 CASSVVPAVVGDTQYF
TRBJ1-5 15 TRBV15 CATSRGWDSRKPQHF
TRBJ2-7 14 TRBV6-5 CASSSATLAYEQYF
TRBJ1-5 14 TRBV10-3 CAIPDREGHQPQHF
TRBJ2-7 12 TRBV5-8 CASSLAQGKQYF
TRBJ1-2 15 TRBV6-6 CASSYSHPQNYGYTF
TRBJ2-7 15 TRBV19 CATKGPPPDSYEQYF
TRBJ2-5 12 TRBV3-1 CASSQRRGAQYF
TRBJ1-5 14 TRBV19 CASSIVVPPLAQHF
TRBJ2-3 14 TRBV9 CASSVGGGADTQYF
TRBJ1-5 18 TRBV6-2/TRBV6-3 CASSPTGIGGDSNQPQHF
TRBJ2-1 17 TRBV27 CASSAGLAISSYNEQFF
TRBJ2-1 17 TRBV3-1 CASSQGVGTSSYNEQFF
TRBJ2-2 16 TRBV7-3 CASSSWTGSNTGELFF
TRBJ1-1 15 TRBV3-1 CASSQRTGMNTEAFF
TRBJ2-1 13 TRBV19 CASSTLMGNEQFF
TRBJ2-5 14 TRBV30 CAWSRDRGRETQYF